This passage covers 17 T cell receptor beta chains from one sample sequenced in a study of OX40 agonist ivuxolimab in advanced cancers. Clones were read by immunoSEQ multiplex PCR, and TCRdb kept only the in-frame ones, dropping some. This table has 45,000 to 60,000 clones, about four fifths appearing once. This sample comprised CD4+ or CD8+ T cells sorted from blood, obtained in a trial of the OX40 agonist ivuxolimab. The source of these receptors is an adult with an advanced solid tumor such as melanoma, head and neck, liver or kidney cancer.

The chain is built from TRBV19 and TRBJ1-2, with D perhaps matching TRBD1 (5 bases). Germline V gene sequence: CDR1 LNHDA, CDR2 SQIVND (reference sequence). The CDR3 is 14 residues long. Trimming left V 6 bases short and J 3 bases short, with 14 bases between. The CDR3 region has the DNA TGTGCCAGTAGGATTCAGGGAATTGACTATGGCTACACCTTC. Amino acids: CASRIQGIDYGYTF.

The chain joins TRBV7-9 to TRBJ2-3; the match to TRBD1 covers 8 bases. V dropped 5 bases and J dropped 4; count of bases not matched to a gene: 8. Germline V gene sequence: CDR1 SEHNR, CDR2 FQNEAQ (reference sequence). The CDR3 spans 15 residues. The CDR3 protein is CASSAPGTGADTQYF. In DNA form, the CDR3 reads TGTGCCAGCAGCGCTCCGGGGACAGGCGCAGATACGCAGTATTTT.

This clone was seen a few times. This CDR3 reads CASREPGQGTEAFF. The CDR3 DNA is TGTGCCAGCAGGGAGCCGGGACAGGGCACTGAAGCTTTCTTT. The chain joins TRBV27 to TRBJ1-1; 9 positions agree with TRBD1. CDR3 length: 14 residues. Trimming took 6 bases from V and 4 from J; bases not matched to a gene: 6. Germline V gene sequence: CDR1 MNHEY, CDR2 SMNVEV (reference sequence).

The V call is TRBV7-9, the J call TRBJ2-7, with D possibly called TRBD1 or TRBD2 (5 bases each). V was trimmed by 5 bases and J by 2 bases, leaving 13 bases between them. In germline, CDR1 is SEHNR, CDR2 FQNEAQ (reference sequence). The CDR3 spans 14 residues. The CDR3 region is CASSRERGAYEQYF. The CDR3 nucleotides read TGTGCCAGCAGCAGGGAGAGAGGGGCCTACGAGCAGTACTTC.

The chain carries TRBV7-6 and TRBJ2-5; no definite D call. The CDR3 is 11 residues long. CDR1 is SGHVS, CDR2 FNYEAQ, per germline. Trimming removed 1 base from V and 4 bases from J, with 1 base in between. This chain's CDR3 is CASSLVETQYF. For the CDR3, the DNA is TGTGCCAGCAGCTTAGTAGAGACCCAGTACTTC.

The CDR3 here is CASSLDGQGWYEQYF. The CDR3 DNA sequence: TGCGCCAGCAGCTTGGACGGACAGGGGTGGTACGAGCAGTACTTC. This chain connects TRBV5-1 to TRBJ2-7, with TRBD1 matching 9 bases. J lost 4 bases, V lost 0 bases, and 5 bases had no gene match. Germline assignment: CDR1 SGHRS and CDR2 YFSETQ. The CDR3 length is 15 residues.

This clone was recorded a few times. The J gene is TRBJ1-1, the V gene TRBV21-1. TRBV21-1 is noted as a pseudogene. This CDR3 contains 12 residues. The CDR3 sequence is CASSRRVDEAFF. DNA for the CDR3: TGTGCCAGCAGCAGGCGGGTTGATGAAGCTTTCTTT.

Remarks on this clone: The sample holds other DNA sequences that translate to the same CDR3. The chain joins TRBV18 to TRBJ1-5; D gene ambiguous. The CDR3 totals 13 residues. Germline loops: CDR1 KGHSH, CDR2 LQKENI. The V end lost 3 bases, the J end lost 4 bases, and 7 bases lay between the germline ends. CDR3 sequence: CASSPGPNQPQHF. CDR3 nucleotides: TGTGCCAGCTCACCGGGTCCTAATCAGCCCCAGCATTTT.

V usage is TRBV5-1 and J usage is TRBJ1-1; a possible D gene is TRBD1 (5 bases). The V gene's germline CDR1 is SGHRS and CDR2 YFSETQ. Trimming pared 4 bases from V and 1 base from J, leaving 14 bases between. CDR3 length equals 15 residues. CDR3 region: CASSTRDGTNTEAFF. The CDR3 bases are TGCGCCAGCAGCACTAGGGACGGAACGAACACTGAAGCTTTCTTT.

The chain employs TRBV7-2 and TRBJ1-1; 7 bases fit TRBD1. Germline CDR1 is SGHTA and CDR2 is FQGNSA. J gave up 4 bases and V 5 bases, and 10 bases lay outside the gene matches. This CDR3 has 15 residues. CDR3 nucleotide sequence: TGTGCCAGCAGCATACGGGACAGCCCGAGCACTGAAGCTTTCTTT. Its translation: CASSIRDSPSTEAFF.

The chain combines TRBV9 with TRBJ1-2, with TRBD1 matching 10 bases. J gave up 4 bases and V 3 bases, and 6 bases lay outside the gene matches. Germline-derived CDR1 and CDR2 are SGDLS and YYNGEE. This CDR3 comprises 15 residues. The CDR3 nucleotides are TGTGCCAGCAGCGGGGGACAGGGGCTCCCCTATGGCTACACCTTC. Translation gives CASSGGQGLPYGYTF. Combining the CDR3 with reference TRBV9 and TRBJ1-2 gives the whole variable domain DSGVTQTPKHLITATGQRVTLRCSPRSGDLSVYWYQQSLDQGLQFLIQYYNGEERAKGNILERFSAQQFPDLHSELNLSSLELGDSALYFCASSGGQGLPYGYTFGSGTRLTVV.

This clone was seen more than once but under ten times. The chain is built from TRBV19 and TRBJ2-3; TRBD2 agrees at 10 bases. V was pared by 7 bases and J by 3 bases, with 1 base of the junction left unmatched. The CDR3 is made up of 13 amino acids. Germline assignment: CDR1 LNHDA and CDR2 SQIVND (reference sequence). The CDR3 is CASKTSGTDTQYF. In DNA form, the CDR3 reads TGTGCCAGTAAGACTAGCGGGACAGATACGCAGTATTTT. Full variable domain (remainder filled in from reference TRBV19 and TRBJ2-3): DGGITQSPKYLFRKEGQNVTLSCEQNLNHDAMYWYRQDPGQGLRLIYYSQIVNDFQKGDIAEGYSVSREKKESFPLTVTSAQKNPTAFYLCASKTSGTDTQYFGPGTRLTVL.

This chain links TRBV27 with TRBJ2-3; 9 positions agree with TRBD1. CDR3 length: 20 amino acids. Germline values: CDR1 MNHEY, CDR2 SMNVEV (reference sequence). The V gene end was trimmed by 5 bases and the J gene end by 4 bases; junction bases not matched to a gene: 22. Here the CDR3 DNA reads TGTGCCAGCAGTCTCAGCCCGGGACAGGGTACGCCCTACCCCCCAGATACGCAGTATTTT. Encoded protein: CASSLSPGQGTPYPPDTQYF.

This clone was counted a few times. The chain is built from TRBV28 and TRBJ2-7; 9 bases fit TRBD1. The CDR3 totals 15 residues. Trimming at V came to 5 bases and at J to 3 bases, leaving 8 bases not matched to a gene. Germline-derived CDR1 and CDR2 are MDHEN and SYDVKM. This CDR3 reads CASSASTGGVYEQYF. DNA of the CDR3: TGTGCCAGCAGTGCCTCGACAGGGGGGGTCTACGAGCAGTACTTC.

As concerns this clone: Other DNA sequences of this sample code for an identical CDR3. The chain couples TRBV9 to TRBJ2-3, with 10 bases matching TRBD2. Germline V gene sequence: CDR1 SGDLS, CDR2 YYNGEE. The V gene end was trimmed by 2 bases and the J gene end by 2 bases; junction bases not matched to a gene: 2. The CDR3 loop spans 15 amino acids. In nucleotides, the CDR3 is TGTGCCAGCAGCGTGCTAGCGGGAGTCACAGATACGCAGTATTTT. It codes for CASSVLAGVTDTQYF. Variable domain in full (rest from reference TRBV9 and TRBJ2-3): DSGVTQTPKHLITATGQRVTLRCSPRSGDLSVYWYQQSLDQGLQFLIQYYNGEERAKGNILERFSAQQFPDLHSELNLSSLELGDSALYFCASSVLAGVTDTQYFGPGTRLTVL.

V is TRBV25-1 and J is TRBJ2-7, with 9 bases identical to TRBD1. The germline V gene has CDR1 MGHDK and CDR2 SYGVNS. The CDR3 sequence is 15 residues long. V lost 3 bases and J lost 1; bases outside the gene matches: 4. CDR3 amino acids: CASSDTGTGSYEQYF. CDR3 bases: TGTGCCAGCAGTGATACCGGGACAGGGTCCTACGAGCAGTACTTC.

CDR3 DNA sequence: TGTGCCAGCTCACCGGGACAGGGCTTCGAAAAACTGTTTTTT. Protein: CASSPGQGFEKLFF. The V and J genes are TRBV18 and TRBJ1-4; 9 positions agree with TRBD1. This CDR3 spans 14 amino acids. V lost 3 bases to trimming and J lost 8 bases; unmatched junction nucleotides: 4. Germline loops: CDR1 KGHSH, CDR2 LQKENI.